These 32 T cell receptor beta chains were all obtained from the same sample, sequenced in a study of human T cells and chemical hapten exposure. TCRdb re-called the RACE reads with MiXCR, one entry per CDR3 protein. In the table there are some 170,000 distinct CDR3 sequences, approximately 20% of which are singletons. As to time point: patch test 1, 2 weeks after DPC sensitization. Treatment here: therapeutic diphenylcyclopropenone sensitization with weekly scalp DPC. This sample comprised whole blood, obtained in connection with sensitization to the hapten diphenylcyclopropenone (DPC). The receptor source for this set is a woman in her forties or fifties with alopecia areata. Some clones in this sample may be carry-over from other donors' samples.

This clonotype has only a few counts. The CDR3 bases are TGTGCCAGCAGCTTAGCCCCAGGGGGGGATGGCTACACCTTC. It translates to CASSLAPGGDGYTF. The chain is built from TRBV11-2 and TRBJ1-2, with TRBD1 matching 7 bases. The length of the CDR3 is 14 residues. The germline V gene encodes CDR1 SGHAT and CDR2 FQNNGV. J lost 6 bases, V lost 1 base, and 5 bases had no gene match.

This clonotype has more than one count but fewer than ten. V is TRBV4-2 and J is TRBJ2-3; 11 bases align to TRBD2. V trimming: 4 bases; J trimming: 4 bases; junction bases outside the gene matches: 4. The length of the CDR3 is 15 residues. Per germline, CDR1 LGHNA and CDR2 YNFKEQ. The CDR3 region has the DNA TGTGCCAGCAGCCGGTTAGCGGGAGGGCCAGATACGCAGTATTTT. It codes for CASSRLAGGPDTQYF.

This clonotype came up a few times. The rearrangement uses TRBV20-1 and TRBJ1-1, with D possibly TRBD1 on 5 matching bases. CDR1 is DFQATT and CDR2 is SNEGSKA in the germline V gene (reference sequence). V was cut by 2 bases and J by 4 bases, with 8 bases left in between. The CDR3 has 12 amino acids. CDR3 DNA: TGCAGTGCTAGACGAGGGACCACTGAAGCTTTCTTT. It yields the protein CSARRGTTEAFF.

The rearrangement joins TRBV29-1 to TRBJ2-1; no definite D call. The CDR3 sequence is 13 residues long. The V end lost 4 bases, the J end lost 2 bases, and 9 bases lay between the germline ends. CDR1 and CDR2 from the germline V gene are SQVTM and ANQGSEA. The DNA of the CDR3 is TGCAGCGTTGTAGGCGGTACCTACAATGAGCAGTTCTTC. Protein product: CSVVGGTYNEQFF.

The chain recombines TRBV27 with TRBJ1-6; D gene ambiguous. Trimming shortened V by 2 bases and J by 5 bases, and 7 bases separated the two germline ends. Germline V gene data show CDR1 as MNHEY and CDR2 as SMNVEV (reference sequence). The CDR3 is 14 residues long. Here the CDR3 reads CASSLQPNNSPLHF. The CDR3 DNA sequence: TGTGCCAGCAGTTTACAGCCTAATAATTCACCCCTCCACTTT.

This clonotype was picked up many times. The V gene is TRBV10-3, the J gene TRBJ1-1; D is ambiguous. The germline V and J ends were trimmed by 10 bases and 3 bases, with 12 bases remaining between them. The germline V gene has CDR1 ENHRY and CDR2 SYGVKD. The CDR3 extends over 12 amino acids. As DNA, the CDR3 is TGTGCCAACCTAAGCATGGACACTGAAGCTTTCTTT. As protein: CANLSMDTEAFF.

The chain joins TRBV7-2 to TRBJ1-6; tentative D call: TRBD1 (6 bases). The CDR3 is 15 amino acids. Germline CDR1 reads SGHTA; CDR2 reads FQGNSA. V lost 4 bases and J 6 bases, leaving 13 bases between the germline ends. This chain's CDR3 is CASSSQGMGNSPLHF. In DNA form, the CDR3 reads TGTGCCAGCAGCTCACAGGGAATGGGTAATTCACCCCTCCACTTT.

The chain carries TRBV12-3 or TRBV12-4 and TRBJ2-3; D may be TRBD1 (5 bases). CDR3 length: 15 residues. V lost 1 base and J 5 bases, leaving 13 bases between the germline ends. Here the CDR3 reads CASSLGQGLEDTQYF. The CDR3 DNA follows: TGTGCCAGCAGTTTAGGGCAGGGTCTGGAAGATACGCAGTATTTT.

The chain employs TRBV30 and TRBJ2-5; 8 nucleotides agree with TRBD1. With 8 bases clipped from V and 0 bases from J, the junction kept 8 bases outside the gene matches. This CDR3 has 14 amino acids. Per the germline V gene, CDR1 is GTSNPN and CDR2 is SVGIG (reference sequence). This chain's CDR3 is CAASGGPYQETQYF. The DNA of the CDR3 is TGTGCCGCCTCAGGGGGCCCTTACCAAGAGACCCAGTACTTC. Full variable domain (outside the CDR3, taken from reference TRBV30 and TRBJ2-5): SQTIHQWPATLVQPVGSPLSLECTVEGTSNPNLYWYRQAAGRGLQLLFYSVGIGQISSEVPQNLSASRPQDRQFILSSKKLLLSDSGFYLCAASGGPYQETQYFGPGTRLLVL.

This clonotype came up a few times. V and J are TRBV30 and TRBJ2-1; weak D call: TRBD2 (5 bases). Trimming removed 0 bases at V and 2 bases at J, with 17 bases between. The CDR3 sequence is 17 residues long. The germline V gene encodes CDR1 GTSNPN and CDR2 SVGIG (reference sequence). In DNA, the CDR3 is TGTGCCTGGAGTGTTCGTTGGGGAGCCGGGACCTACAATGAGCAGTTCTTC. Amino acids: CAWSVRWGAGTYNEQFF.

J is TRBJ2-7 and V is TRBV12-3 or TRBV12-4; D gene unclear. The CDR3 consists of 12 residues. The V and J ends lost 3 bases and 7 bases respectively, with 10 bases between them. CDR3 DNA: TGTGCCAGCAGTTTCAGAAGGCTAGAGCAGTACTTC. Protein product: CASSFRRLEQYF.

The chain combines TRBV18 with TRBJ2-7; D perhaps matches TRBD1 (6 bases). The CDR3 consists of 14 residues. CDR1 is KGHSH and CDR2 is LQKENI in the germline V gene. The germline V and J ends were trimmed by 5 bases and 1 base, with 12 bases remaining between them. This chain's CDR3 is CASSSSGVSYEQYF. CDR3 sequence (DNA): TGTGCCAGCTCATCCTCAGGGGTATCCTACGAGCAGTACTTC.

This clonotype turned up a few times. The rearrangement joins TRBV12-5 to TRBJ1-5; weak D call: TRBD1 (5 bases). Trimming took off 7 bases at V and 3 bases at J, with 10 bases between the two ends. Germline assignment: CDR1 LGHNT and CDR2 FRNRAP. The CDR3 covers 13 residues. CDR3: CASALGDNQPQHF. CDR3 sequence (DNA): TGTGCTAGTGCCCTGGGGGACAATCAGCCCCAGCATTTT.

A word on this clonotype: This may be a read error: a much more frequent sequence differs by one nucleotide. The chain recombines TRBV5-1 with TRBJ2-1; 8 bases map to TRBD2. The CDR3 sequence is 15 residues long. Germline CDR1 and CDR2: SGHRS and YFSETQ. CDR3 protein: CASRLVGGRPNEQFF. CDR3 DNA: TGCGCCAGCAGATTGGTGGGCGGGAGGCCCAATGAGCAGTTCTTC.

The chain has TRBV10-3 and TRBJ1-1, with D maybe TRBD1 (6 bases). The CDR3 has 15 amino acids. CDR1 is ENHRY and CDR2 is SYGVKD in the germline V gene. V gave up 6 bases and J gave up 4 bases, with 18 bases separating them. This CDR3 reads CAISAAQGRVTEAFF. In DNA, the CDR3 is TGTGCCATCAGCGCCGCACAGGGCCGCGTCACTGAAGCTTTCTTT.

This clonotype appeared a few times. The gene calls are TRBV7-8 and TRBJ2-7, with D perhaps assigned TRBD1 or TRBD2 (5 bases each). There are 14 residues in the CDR3. Germline CDR1 and CDR2: SGHVS and FQNEAQ. The V and J ends lost 4 bases and 1 base respectively, with 11 bases between them. The CDR3 region has the DNA TGTGCCAGCAGCTCGACGGGACGATCCTACGAGCAGTACTTC. Its translation is CASSSTGRSYEQYF.

The V call is TRBV29-1, the J call TRBJ1-3; 11 bases map to TRBD1. After removal of 7 bases from V and 2 bases from J, the junction contained 7 bases not matched to a gene. The germline V gene has CDR1 SQVTM and CDR2 ANQGSEA. This CDR3 region has 15 residues. DNA of the CDR3: TGCAGCGCGAACGTGGGACAGGGGGCTGGAAACACCATATATTTT. Protein: CSANVGQGAGNTIYF.

The chain recombines TRBV11-2 with TRBJ2-2; D is uncertain. Germline CDR1 and CDR2: SGHAT and FQNNGV. Trimming took off 3 bases at V and 3 bases at J, with 11 bases between the two ends. The CDR3 is 15 amino acids. The CDR3 DNA is TGTGCCAGCAGCTTTGCAGCGCCGGACACCGGGGAGCTGTTTTTT. Encoded protein: CASSFAAPDTGELFF.

This clonotype was found a few times. The genes are TRBV5-6 and TRBJ2-2; no firm D call. Trimming removed 1 base from V and 4 bases from J, with 8 bases in between. The germline gives CDR1 SGHDT, CDR2 YYEEEE. The CDR3 has 14 amino acids. CDR3 DNA: TGTGCCAGCAGCTTGAGGGTTCGCACCGGGGAGCTGTTTTTT. Protein: CASSLRVRTGELFF.

This clonotype was observed a handful of times. CDR3 DNA: TGTGCCAGTACCTTACAATCGGCGAACACTGAAGCTTTCTTT. Translated: CASTLQSANTEAFF. The chain couples TRBV19 to TRBJ1-1; D uncertain. V shed 7 bases and J shed 1 base, with 13 bases lying between them. Germline V gene sequence: CDR1 LNHDA, CDR2 SQIVND (reference sequence). This CDR3 has 14 amino acids.

This clonotype was observed a handful of times. This chain connects TRBV2 to TRBJ2-7; D is ambiguous. This CDR3 spans 15 amino acids. Looked up from germline, CDR1 is SNHLY and CDR2 is FYNNEI. V was cut by 5 bases and J by 2 bases, with 16 bases left in between. For the CDR3, the DNA is TGTGCCAGCAGTACCGCTGGACCGCTGACCTACGAGCAGTACTTC. The encoded protein is CASSTAGPLTYEQYF. Full variable domain (outside the CDR3, taken from reference TRBV2 and TRBJ2-7): EPEVTQTPSHQVTQMGQEVILRCVPISNHLYFYWYRQILGQKVEFLVSFYNNEISEKSEIFDDQFSVERPDGSNFTLKIRSTKLEDSAMYFCASSTAGPLTYEQYFGPGTRLTVT.

The chain joins TRBV18 to TRBJ1-1; a weak D match, TRBD1 (5 bases). This CDR3 is 14 amino acids long. CDR1 and CDR2 from the germline V gene are KGHSH and LQKENI. Trimming stripped 1 base from V and 0 bases from J, with 6 bases between. CDR3 amino acids: CASSPQGLNTEAFF. CDR3 bases: TGTGCCAGCTCACCACAGGGGTTGAACACTGAAGCTTTCTTT.

In its sample, this clonotype was seen a few times. The V gene is TRBV5-1, the J gene TRBJ2-1, with a possible D match to TRBD2 (5 bases). Germline V gene sequence: CDR1 SGHRS, CDR2 YFSETQ. This CDR3 contains 13 residues. Deletions cut 6 bases from V and 6 bases from J, with 13 bases between. DNA of the CDR3: TGCGCCAGCACCGTGGGAGTCTCCAATGAGCAGTTCTTC. Translation gives CASTVGVSNEQFF.

This clonotype was seen only a few times. This chain links TRBV5-1 with TRBJ2-1; D is unresolved. Per the germline V gene, CDR1 is SGHRS and CDR2 is YFSETQ. The CDR3 runs 13 residues. V lost 5 bases to trimming and J lost 0 bases, with 6 bases between them. The CDR3 DNA reads TGCGCCAGCAGTCAGCGCTCCTACAATGAGCAGTTCTTC. As protein: CASSQRSYNEQFF.

The table lists this clonotype with many counts. J is TRBJ2-1 and V is TRBV15; the match to TRBD2 covers 12 bases. Losses at the gene ends were 1 base for V and 7 bases for J; bases not matched to a gene: 8. CDR3 length: 17 residues. Looked up from germline, CDR1 is LNHNV and CDR2 is YYDKDF (reference sequence). The CDR3 region is CATSRGRLAGEGNEQFF. The CDR3 DNA is TGTGCCACCAGCAGAGGACGACTAGCGGGAGAGGGGAATGAGCAGTTCTTC.

This clonotype was seen at least ten times. V is TRBV29-1 and J is TRBJ1-5; no firm D call. V dropped 7 bases and J dropped 0 bases, with 7 bases sitting between them. Germline V gene data show CDR1 as SQVTM and CDR2 as ANQGSEA. This CDR3 is 12 amino acids long. CDR3 loop: CSARYSNQPQHF. The CDR3 DNA is TGCAGCGCCAGGTATAGCAATCAGCCCCAGCATTTT.

The V gene is TRBV5-1, the J gene TRBJ2-1; TRBD2 agrees at 7 bases. The CDR3 spans 19 residues. The junction had 12 bases not matched to a gene; V was cut back by 0 bases and J by 0 bases. CDR1 and CDR2 (germline): SGHRS, YFSETQ. The CDR3 sequence: CASSLGVLAKLSSYNEQFF. CDR3 nucleotides: TGCGCCAGCAGCTTGGGAGTACTAGCGAAACTAAGCTCCTACAATGAGCAGTTCTTC.

This clonotype has just a few counts. V gene TRBV7-2 combines with J gene TRBJ1-1; D is unclear. V lost 5 bases, J lost 0 bases, and 22 bases lay in between. The CDR3 has 18 residues. Germline V gene lookup returns CDR1 SGHTA and CDR2 FQGNSA. CDR3 residues: CASSPEGLSDRMNTEAFF. In nucleotides, the CDR3 is TGTGCCAGCAGCCCTGAGGGCCTCTCAGACCGCATGAACACTGAAGCTTTCTTT.

The genes are TRBV29-1 and TRBJ2-5; no definite D call. From germline, CDR1 is SQVTM and CDR2 ANQGSEA. This CDR3 has 15 residues. V gave up 0 bases and J gave up 6 bases, with 17 bases separating them. The CDR3 loop is CSVEEFWVSKQTQYF. The CDR3 DNA reads TGCAGCGTTGAAGAATTTTGGGTGTCGAAACAGACCCAGTACTTC.

The chain couples TRBV29-1 to TRBJ2-3, with D unclear. Germline V gives CDR1 SQVTM, CDR2 ANQGSEA. This CDR3 has 12 amino acids. With 8 bases removed from V and 2 bases from J, the gap between germline ends came to 11 bases. DNA for the CDR3: TGCAGCACACCCGGAGCCACAGATACGCAGTATTTT. This sequence encodes CSTPGATDTQYF.

This clonotype has a count of ten or more. The chain carries TRBV21-1 and TRBJ2-3; the table assigns TRBD2, which was not confirmed against the DNA. TRBV21-1 is listed as a pseudogene. This CDR3 is built from 15 residues. CDR3 in amino acids: CASSEGLDFTDTQYF. The CDR3 DNA follows: TGTGCCAGCAGCGAGGGACTGGACTTCACAGATACGCAGTATTTT.

The table lists this clonotype with a few counts. At one end, the junction sequence differs from germline, possibly due to a read error. The chain is built from TRBV7-2 and TRBJ1-2, with D perhaps matching TRBD1 (6 bases). Germline CDR1 reads SGHTA; CDR2 reads FQGNSA. CDR3 length: 14 residues. CDR3 region: CASNLGGGLTGYTF. CDR3 nucleotides: TGTGCCAGCAACTTAGGGGGGGGCTTGACTGGCTACACCTTC.